This TCR beta chain was identified in a study of cytomegalovirus exposure and HLA in healthy donors. The PCR made use of 60 Vbeta and 13 Jbeta primers. Original processing notes: Approximately 73 million unique TCR beta chains, about 12 million shared, were counted in a later analysis. Assay: immunoSEQ multiplex PCR; the TCRdb copy retains only in-frame clones and omits some. V, J and clone size are taken as reported in that table, and D and trimming were inferred from the DNA itself. The data include 100,000 to 150,000 clones; the top ten clones carry roughly 3.5%. Germline V CDR1 and CDR2: MGHDK, SYGVNS. The germline V and J ends were trimmed by 1 base and 7 bases, with 14 bases remaining between them. The CDR3 is 15 amino acids. As to this clone: Antigen: not known.

Overall study findings and caveats: Associated with HLA alleles at 0.05 false discovery rate in a later analysis were 16,951 TCR beta sequences. Among immune exposure information, only CMV serostatus was available. In a later analysis, V- and J-gene trimming of beta chains associated with a DCLRE1C missense variant, replicated independently.

The sequence was collected from a man between 18 and 35 years old in good health and CMV-seronegative. The sequenced sample consisted of PBMCs. This chain links TRBV25-1 with TRBJ2-1, with D tentatively TRBD2 (5 bases). Here the CDR3 reads CASSEFRPEVNEQFF. DNA of the CDR3: TGTGCCAGCAGTGAATTCAGGCCGGAGGTTAATGAGCAGTTCTTC.